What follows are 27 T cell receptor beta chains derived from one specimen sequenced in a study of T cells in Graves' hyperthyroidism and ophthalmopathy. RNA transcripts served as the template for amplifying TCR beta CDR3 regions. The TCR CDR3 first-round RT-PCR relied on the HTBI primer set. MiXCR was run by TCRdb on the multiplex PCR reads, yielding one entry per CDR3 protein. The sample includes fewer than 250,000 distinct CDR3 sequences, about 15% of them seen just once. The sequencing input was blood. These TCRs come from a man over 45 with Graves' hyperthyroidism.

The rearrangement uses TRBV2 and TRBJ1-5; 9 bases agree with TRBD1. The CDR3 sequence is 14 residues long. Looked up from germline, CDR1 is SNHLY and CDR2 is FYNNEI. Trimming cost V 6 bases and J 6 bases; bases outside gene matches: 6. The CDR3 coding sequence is TGTGCCAGCAGGGACAGGGGAGCTGCTCAGCCCCAGCATTTT. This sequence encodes CASRDRGAAQPQHF.

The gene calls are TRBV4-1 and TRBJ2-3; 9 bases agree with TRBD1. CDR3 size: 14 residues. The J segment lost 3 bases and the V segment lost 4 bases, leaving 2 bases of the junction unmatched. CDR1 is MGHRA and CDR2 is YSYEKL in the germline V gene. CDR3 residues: CASSRGQGTDTQYF. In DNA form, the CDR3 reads TGCGCCAGCAGCCGGGGACAGGGAACAGATACGCAGTATTTT.

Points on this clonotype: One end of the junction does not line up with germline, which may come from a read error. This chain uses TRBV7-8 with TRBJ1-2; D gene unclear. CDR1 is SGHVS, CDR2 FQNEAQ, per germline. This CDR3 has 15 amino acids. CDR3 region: CASSLLRGRSYSYTF. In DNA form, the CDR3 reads TGTGCCAGCAGCTTATTGAGAGGGCGAAGCTATAGCTACACCTTC.

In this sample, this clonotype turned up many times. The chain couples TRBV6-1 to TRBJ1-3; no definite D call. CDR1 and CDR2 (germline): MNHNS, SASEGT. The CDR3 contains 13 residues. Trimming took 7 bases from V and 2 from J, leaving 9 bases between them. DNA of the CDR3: TGTGCCAGCACCGATAGGACTGGAAACACCATATATTTT. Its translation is CASTDRTGNTIYF.

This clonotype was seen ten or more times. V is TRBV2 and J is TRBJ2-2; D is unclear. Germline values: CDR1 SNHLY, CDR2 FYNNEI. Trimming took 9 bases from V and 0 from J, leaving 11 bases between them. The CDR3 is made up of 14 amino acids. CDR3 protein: CARGRPSNTGELFF. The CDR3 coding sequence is TGTGCCAGGGGCCGCCCTTCGAACACCGGGGAGCTGTTTTTT.

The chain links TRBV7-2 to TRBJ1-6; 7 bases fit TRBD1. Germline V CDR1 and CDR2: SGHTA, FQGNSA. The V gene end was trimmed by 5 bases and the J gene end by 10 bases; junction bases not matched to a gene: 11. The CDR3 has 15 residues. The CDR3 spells CASSPMTGLESPLHF. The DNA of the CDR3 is TGTGCCAGCAGCCCGATGACAGGGTTGGAATCACCCCTCCACTTT.

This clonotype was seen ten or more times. CDR3 loop: CAISRTGAYEQYF. The DNA for the CDR3 is TGTGCCATCAGTAGGACAGGGGCCTACGAGCAGTACTTC. The rearrangement uses TRBV10-3 and TRBJ2-7, with 9 bases fitting TRBD1. After removal of 5 bases from V and 2 bases from J, the junction contained 1 base not matched to a gene. The V gene's germline CDR1 is ENHRY and CDR2 SYGVKD. This CDR3 is 13 amino acids long.

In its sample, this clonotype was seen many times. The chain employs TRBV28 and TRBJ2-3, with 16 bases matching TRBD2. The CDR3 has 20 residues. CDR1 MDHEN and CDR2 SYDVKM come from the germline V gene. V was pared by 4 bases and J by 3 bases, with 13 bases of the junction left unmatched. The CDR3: CASSSSGLAGGKKVTDTQYF. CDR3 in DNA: TGTGCCAGCAGTTCCTCGGGACTAGCGGGAGGGAAGAAAGTAACAGATACGCAGTATTTT.

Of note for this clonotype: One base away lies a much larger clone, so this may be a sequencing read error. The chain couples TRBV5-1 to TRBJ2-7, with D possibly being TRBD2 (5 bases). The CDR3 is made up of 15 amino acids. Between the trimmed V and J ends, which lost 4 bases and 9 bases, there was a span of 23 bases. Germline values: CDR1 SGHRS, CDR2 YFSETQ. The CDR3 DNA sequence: TGCGCCAGCAGCCCTGAGAGCGGCACTGAGATGAGGCAGTACTTC. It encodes CASSPESGTEMRQYF. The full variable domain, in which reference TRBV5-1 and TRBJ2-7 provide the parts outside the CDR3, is KAGVTQTPRYLIKTRGQQVTLSCSPISGHRSVSWYQQTPGQGLQFLFEYFSETQRNKGNFPGRFSGRQFSNSRSEMNVSTLELGDSALYLCASSPESGTEMRQYFGPGTRLTVT.

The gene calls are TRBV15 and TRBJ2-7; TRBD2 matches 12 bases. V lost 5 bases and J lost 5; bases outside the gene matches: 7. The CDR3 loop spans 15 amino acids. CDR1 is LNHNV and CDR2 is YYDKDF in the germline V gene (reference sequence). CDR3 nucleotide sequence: TGTGCCACCAGCGATCCGACTAGCGGGAGCCACGAGCAGTACTTC. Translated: CATSDPTSGSHEQYF.

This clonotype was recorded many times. The CDR3 protein is CASSAGSSNEQFF. In DNA, the CDR3 is TGCGCCAGCAGCGCGGGAAGTAGCAACGAGCAGTTCTTC. The chain is built from TRBV5-1 and TRBJ2-1; perhaps TRBD2 as D (6 bases). V dropped 4 bases and J dropped 10 bases, with 15 bases sitting between them. Germline V lookup: CDR1 SGHRS, CDR2 YFSETQ. This CDR3 spans 13 amino acids.

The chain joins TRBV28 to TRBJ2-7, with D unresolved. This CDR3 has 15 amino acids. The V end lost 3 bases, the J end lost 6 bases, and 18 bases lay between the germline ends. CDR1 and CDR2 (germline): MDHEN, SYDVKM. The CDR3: CASSLKNIGPREQYF. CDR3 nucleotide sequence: TGTGCCAGCAGTTTGAAAAACATCGGACCCCGCGAGCAGTACTTC.

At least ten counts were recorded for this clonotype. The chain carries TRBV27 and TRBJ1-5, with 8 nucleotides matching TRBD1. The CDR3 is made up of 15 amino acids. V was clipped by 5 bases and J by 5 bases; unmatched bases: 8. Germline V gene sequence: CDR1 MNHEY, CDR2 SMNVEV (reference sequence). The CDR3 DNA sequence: TGTGCCAGCAGTCAACGGGCAGGGGGCGATCAGCCCCAGCATTTT. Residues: CASSQRAGGDQPQHF.

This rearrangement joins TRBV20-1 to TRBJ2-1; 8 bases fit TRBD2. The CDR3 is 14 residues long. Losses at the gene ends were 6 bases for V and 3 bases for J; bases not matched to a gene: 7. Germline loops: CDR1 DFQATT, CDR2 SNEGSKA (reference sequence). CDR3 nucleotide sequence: TGCAGTGCAAAGGGACTAGTGGGCTACAATGAGCAGTTCTTC. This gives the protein CSAKGLVGYNEQFF.

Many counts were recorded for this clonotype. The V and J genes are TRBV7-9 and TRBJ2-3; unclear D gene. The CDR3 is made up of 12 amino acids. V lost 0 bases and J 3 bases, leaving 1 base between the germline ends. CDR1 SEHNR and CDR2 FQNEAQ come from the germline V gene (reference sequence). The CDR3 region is CASSLATDTQYF. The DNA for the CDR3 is TGTGCCAGCAGCTTAGCGACAGATACGCAGTATTTT.

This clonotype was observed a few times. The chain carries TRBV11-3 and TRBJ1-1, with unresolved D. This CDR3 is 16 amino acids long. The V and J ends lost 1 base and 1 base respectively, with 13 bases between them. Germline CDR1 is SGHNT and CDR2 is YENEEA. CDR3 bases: TGTGCCAGCAGCTTAGGATGGGAATCGGGGAACACTGAAGCTTTCTTT. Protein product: CASSLGWESGNTEAFF.

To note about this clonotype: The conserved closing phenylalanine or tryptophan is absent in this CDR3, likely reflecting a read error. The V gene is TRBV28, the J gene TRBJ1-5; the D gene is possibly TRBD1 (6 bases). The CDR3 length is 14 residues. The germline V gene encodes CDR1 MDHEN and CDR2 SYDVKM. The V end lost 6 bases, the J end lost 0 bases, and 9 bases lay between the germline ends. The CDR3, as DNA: TGTGCCAGCAGACACAGGGATAGCAATCAGCCCCAGCATCTT. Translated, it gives CASRHRDSNQPQHL.

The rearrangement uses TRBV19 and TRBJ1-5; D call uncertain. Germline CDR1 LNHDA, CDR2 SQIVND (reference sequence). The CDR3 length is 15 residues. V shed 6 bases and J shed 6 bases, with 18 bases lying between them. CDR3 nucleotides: TGTGCCAGTAGGGCTCAAGTCTGGGAGGCTCAGCCCCAGCATTTT. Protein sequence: CASRAQVWEAQPQHF.

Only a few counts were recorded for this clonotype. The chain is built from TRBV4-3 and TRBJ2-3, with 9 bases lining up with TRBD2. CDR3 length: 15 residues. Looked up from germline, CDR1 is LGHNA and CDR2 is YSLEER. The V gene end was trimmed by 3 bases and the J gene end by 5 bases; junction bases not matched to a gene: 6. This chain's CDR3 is CASSQDSGSGDTQYF. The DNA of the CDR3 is TGCGCCAGCAGCCAGGATAGCGGGAGTGGAGATACGCAGTATTTT.

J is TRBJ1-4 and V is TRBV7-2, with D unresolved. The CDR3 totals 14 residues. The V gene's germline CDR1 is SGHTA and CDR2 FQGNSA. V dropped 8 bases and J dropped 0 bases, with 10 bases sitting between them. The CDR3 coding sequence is TGTGCCAGCGGCCAGACTGCAACTAATGAAAAACTGTTTTTT. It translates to CASGQTATNEKLFF.

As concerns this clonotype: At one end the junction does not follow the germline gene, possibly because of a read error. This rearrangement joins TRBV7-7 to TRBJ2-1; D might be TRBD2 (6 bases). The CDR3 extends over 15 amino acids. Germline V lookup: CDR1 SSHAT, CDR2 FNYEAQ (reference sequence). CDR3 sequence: CASSLSGAGYNEQSF. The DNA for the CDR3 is TGTGCTAGCAGCTTGTCGGGAGCCGGCTACAATGAGCAGTCCTTC.

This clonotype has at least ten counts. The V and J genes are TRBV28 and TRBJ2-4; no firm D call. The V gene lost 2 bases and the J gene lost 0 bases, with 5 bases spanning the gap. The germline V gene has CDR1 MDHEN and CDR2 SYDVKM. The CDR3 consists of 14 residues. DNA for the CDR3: TGTGCCAGCAGTTTACGCTTAGCCAAAAACATTCAGTACTTC. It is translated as CASSLRLAKNIQYF.

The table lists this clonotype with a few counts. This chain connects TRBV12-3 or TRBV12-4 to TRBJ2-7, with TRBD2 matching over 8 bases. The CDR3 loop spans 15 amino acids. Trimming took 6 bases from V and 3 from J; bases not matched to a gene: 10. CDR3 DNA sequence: TGTGCCAGCAGCCCCACTAGCGGAGCCTTCTACGAGCAGTACTTC. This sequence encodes CASSPTSGAFYEQYF.

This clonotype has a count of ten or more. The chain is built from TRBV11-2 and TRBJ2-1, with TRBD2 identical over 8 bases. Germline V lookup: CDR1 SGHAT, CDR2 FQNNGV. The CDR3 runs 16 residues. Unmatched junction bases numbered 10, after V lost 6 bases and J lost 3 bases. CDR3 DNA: TGTGCCAGCAGACAACCGGGACTAGGCGTCTACAATGAGCAGTTCTTC. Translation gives CASRQPGLGVYNEQFF. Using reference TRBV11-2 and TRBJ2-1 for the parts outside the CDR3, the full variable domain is EAGVAQSPRYKIIEKRQSVAFWCNPISGHATLYWYQQILGQGPKLLIQFQNNGVVDDSQLPKDRFSAERLKGVDSTLKIQPAKLEDSAVYLCASRQPGLGVYNEQFFGPGTRLTVL.

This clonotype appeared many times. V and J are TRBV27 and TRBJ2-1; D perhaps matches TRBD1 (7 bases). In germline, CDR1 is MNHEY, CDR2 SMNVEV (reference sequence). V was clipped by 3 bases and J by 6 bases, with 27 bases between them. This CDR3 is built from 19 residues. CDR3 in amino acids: CASSFRGELVPRAFNEQFF. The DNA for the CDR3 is TGTGCCAGCAGTTTCAGGGGGGAACTCGTACCCCGAGCATTCAATGAGCAGTTCTTC.

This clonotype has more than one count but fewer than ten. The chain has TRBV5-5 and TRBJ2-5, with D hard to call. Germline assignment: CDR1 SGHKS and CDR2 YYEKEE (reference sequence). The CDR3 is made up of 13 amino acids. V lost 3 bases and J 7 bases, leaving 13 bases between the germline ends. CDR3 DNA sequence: TGTGCCAGCAGCTCGCTAACAACGGGGACCCAGTACTTC. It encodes CASSSLTTGTQYF.

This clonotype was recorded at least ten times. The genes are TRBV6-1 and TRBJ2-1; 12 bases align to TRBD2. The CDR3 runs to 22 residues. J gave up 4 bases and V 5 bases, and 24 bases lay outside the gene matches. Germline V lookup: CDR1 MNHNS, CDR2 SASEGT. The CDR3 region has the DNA TGTGCCAGCAGTTCGCAGGGTGGTTTGGCTAGCGGGAGGGTCAGGGGTTACAATGAGCAGTTCTTC. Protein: CASSSQGGLASGRVRGYNEQFF.